Presented here are 25 T cell receptor beta chains from one specimen sequenced in a study of regulatory T cells in long-lasting Graves disease. Described time point: newly diagnosed GD, antithyroid drugs for less than 3 months. The TCR library was made from RNA that had been extracted from PBMCs in TRIzol. Through Arm-PCR of CDR3 regions and iRepertoire HTBI primers, TCR beta libraries were built. One entry per CDR3 protein, called by TCRdb with MiXCR from the multiplex PCR reads. The sample consists of hundreds of thousands of distinct CDR3 sequences, more than 15% of them appearing once. This same sample was also taken into another study, of T cells in Graves' hyperthyroidism and ophthalmopathy.

The source material was peripheral blood mononuclear cells (PBMCs), sampled at new diagnosis, from a patient treated with antithyroid drugs. These receptors originate from a man aged 18 to 29 with Graves disease.

The table lists this clonotype with a few counts. The J gene is TRBJ2-7, the V gene TRBV27; D is uncertain. V was pared by 3 bases and J by 7 bases, with 16 bases between. The CDR3 loop spans 14 amino acids. Per germline, CDR1 MNHEY and CDR2 SMNVEV (reference sequence). CDR3 coding DNA: TGTGCCAGCAGTTTTGCCAGCAACCCTAGGGAGCAGTACTTC. Translated, it gives CASSFASNPREQYF.

Ten or more counts support this clonotype. This chain connects TRBV28 to TRBJ2-4; 11 bases map to TRBD2. CDR1 is MDHEN, CDR2 SYDVKM, per germline. CDR3 length: 19 residues. Germline trimming cut 3 bases from V and 0 bases from J; bases unmatched to any gene: 10. As DNA, the CDR3 is TGTGCCAGCAGTTTTGACGGGACTAGCGGCCTTCGAGCCAAAAACATTCAGTACTTC. Translating gives CASSFDGTSGLRAKNIQYF.

The J gene is TRBJ1-1, the V gene TRBV10-3, with a possible D match to TRBD1 (5 bases). The CDR3 consists of 15 residues. In germline, CDR1 is ENHRY, CDR2 SYGVKD. Trimming removed 0 bases at V and 1 base at J, with 9 bases between. The CDR3 nucleotides read TGTGCCATCAGTGAGTCGGGACGGACGAACACTGAAGCTTTCTTT. This gives the protein CAISESGRTNTEAFF.

The CDR3 sequence is CASSQDVVSTGELFF. The DNA for the CDR3 is TGCGCCAGCAGCCAAGATGTGGTTTCCACCGGGGAGCTGTTTTTT. The chain employs TRBV4-1 and TRBJ2-2; no definite D call. CDR3 size: 15 residues. Germline values: CDR1 MGHRA, CDR2 YSYEKL. Trimming cost V 0 bases and J 4 bases, with 9 bases left between them.

This clonotype was detected ten times or more. The CDR3 DNA reads as TGTGCTAGTGGTTTGACCCGGACTAGCGGGAGGCCAGATACGCAGTATTTT. Protein product: CASGLTRTSGRPDTQYF. This chain connects TRBV12-5 to TRBJ2-3, with TRBD2 identical over 14 bases. The V and J ends lost 2 bases and 4 bases, in that order; junction bases with no gene match: 5. From germline, CDR1 is LGHNT and CDR2 FRNRAP. The CDR3 runs to 17 residues. The variable domain in full, completed from reference TRBV12-5 and TRBJ2-3, reads DARVTQTPRHKVTEMGQEVTMRCQPILGHNTVFWYRQTMMQGLELLAYFRNRAPLDDSGMPKDRFSAEMPDATLATLKIQPSEPRDSAVYFCASGLTRTSGRPDTQYFGPGTRLTVL.

This clonotype was detected many times. CDR3 nucleotides: TGTGCCAGCAGTTTCGGACCAAGCAACGAGCAGTACTTC. It encodes CASSFGPSNEQYF. The chain links TRBV6-5 to TRBJ2-7, with no clear D. Per germline, CDR1 MNHEY and CDR2 SVGAGI. Trimming cost V 4 bases and J 5 bases, with 12 bases left between them. This CDR3 has 13 residues.

This clonotype appeared many times. The chain has TRBV5-6 and TRBJ2-3; D might be TRBD1 or TRBD2, each matching 5 bases. The CDR3 contains 15 residues. The germline CDR1 and CDR2 sequences are SGHDT and YYEEEE. Between the trimmed V and J ends, which lost 3 bases and 1 base, there was a span of 12 bases. The CDR3 sequence: CASSSGRGGTDTQYF. The DNA for the CDR3 is TGTGCCAGCAGCTCGGGACGAGGTGGCACAGATACGCAGTATTTT.

Details on this clonotype: One end of the junction fails to match germline, which may point to a read error. The chain links TRBV7-7 to TRBJ2-2, with 8 bases fitting TRBD2. This CDR3 is built from 16 residues. Germline loops: CDR1 SSHAT, CDR2 FNYEAQ (reference sequence). Here the CDR3 DNA reads TGTGCTAGCAGCTTAGCGCGGGGGGCGGACACCGGGGAGCTGTTTTTT. Amino acid sequence: CASSLARGADTGELFF.

This clonotype was seen only once. The V call is TRBV10-3, the J call TRBJ2-7; 11 bases agree with TRBD1. J was trimmed by 3 bases and V by 6 bases; bases with no gene match: 4. This CDR3 contains 14 residues. The germline V gene encodes CDR1 ENHRY and CDR2 SYGVKD. The CDR3 nucleotides are TGTGCCATCAGCCGGGGACAGGGGGGCTACGAGCAGTACTTC. It yields the protein CAISRGQGGYEQYF.

The table lists this clonotype with a few counts. V is TRBV20-1 and J is TRBJ2-5; D is perhaps TRBD2 (7 bases). CDR3 length: 15 amino acids. Trimming stripped 6 bases from V and 3 bases from J, with 20 bases between. CDR1 is DFQATT and CDR2 is SNEGSKA in the germline V gene (reference sequence). CDR3 DNA sequence: TGCAGTGCGCACGCCTGGGAGGGGGAGGAAGAGACCCAGTACTTC. Translation: CSAHAWEGEEETQYF.

The CDR3 DNA reads TGCGCCAGCACCATCAAACGGACAGACGCCGCTTTCTTT. It encodes CASTIKRTDAAFF. The V gene is TRBV4-1, the J gene TRBJ1-1; the D gene is possibly TRBD1 (6 bases). The CDR3 runs 13 residues. The V and J ends lost 7 bases and 11 bases respectively, with 20 bases between them. Germline CDR1 and CDR2: MGHRA and YSYEKL.

To note about this clonotype: Sequence at one end of the junction differs from germline and may be a read error. V and J are TRBV6-4 and TRBJ2-7; 11 bases map to TRBD2. From germline, CDR1 is MRHNA and CDR2 SNTAGT. The CDR3 covers 15 residues. The CDR3 loop is CASSPLAGASYDQYF. The CDR3 bases are TGTGCCAGCAGCCCACTAGCGGGGGCCTCCTACGATCAGTACTTC.

In its sample, this clonotype was seen a few times. The J gene is TRBJ2-1, the V gene TRBV20-1, with 12 bases fitting TRBD1. Germline CDR1 and CDR2: DFQATT and SNEGSKA (reference sequence). J was trimmed by 6 bases and V by 5 bases; bases with no gene match: 5. The CDR3 has 14 amino acids. The CDR3 DNA sequence: TGCAGTGCTCGGGACAGGGGGCGCAGCAATGAGCAGTTCTTC. Translated, it gives CSARDRGRSNEQFF.

This clonotype came up a few times. V and J are TRBV2 and TRBJ2-5; TRBD2 matches at 10 bases. This CDR3 has 15 residues. Unmatched junction bases numbered 9, after V lost 7 bases and J lost 4 bases. Per germline, CDR1 SNHLY and CDR2 FYNNEI. The CDR3: CASNGLAGALETQYF. CDR3 DNA sequence: TGTGCCAGCAATGGTCTAGCGGGAGCTCTAGAGACCCAGTACTTC.

The table lists this clonotype with a few counts. This chain uses TRBV5-4 with TRBJ1-1; a possible D gene is TRBD1 (5 bases). CDR1 and CDR2 from the germline V gene are SGHNT and YYREEE (reference sequence). V lost 0 bases and J lost 0, with 12 bases in between. This CDR3 spans 16 amino acids. DNA of the CDR3: TGTGCCAGCAGCTTGGACCAGGGCAGTTTGAACACTGAAGCTTTCTTT. Translated, it gives CASSLDQGSLNTEAFF.

The sample holds many counts of this clonotype. The J gene is TRBJ2-7, the V gene TRBV5-1, with D perhaps matching TRBD2 (5 bases). Deletions cut 1 base from V and 7 bases from J, with 15 bases between. This CDR3 spans 14 amino acids. Germline values: CDR1 SGHRS, CDR2 YFSETQ. CDR3 sequence: CASSLTRLPGEQYF. In DNA form, the CDR3 reads TGCGCCAGCAGCTTGACTCGACTACCGGGAGAGCAGTACTTC.

This clonotype was found many times. The rearrangement joins TRBV12-3 or TRBV12-4 to TRBJ2-7; 8 bases agree with TRBD2. This CDR3 spans 14 amino acids. Trimming cost V 3 bases and J 7 bases; bases outside gene matches: 8. CDR3 protein: CASSLLGLVREQYF. The CDR3, as DNA: TGTGCCAGCAGTTTGTTGGGACTAGTGCGTGAGCAGTACTTC.

This clonotype was seen only a few times. This chain links TRBV5-1 with TRBJ2-5, with D possibly being TRBD1 (6 bases). Between the trimmed V and J ends, which lost 4 bases and 5 bases, there was a span of 18 bases. The length of the CDR3 is 15 residues. CDR1 and CDR2 (germline): SGHRS, YFSETQ. The CDR3 loop reads CASSRGSNRAETQYF. The CDR3 DNA sequence: TGCGCCAGCAGCCGGGGATCCAACAGGGCTGAGACCCAGTACTTC.

Only a few counts were recorded for this clonotype. The rearrangement uses TRBV28 and TRBJ1-3, with 10 positions matching TRBD1. Unmatched junction bases numbered 7, after V lost 1 base and J lost 4 bases. This CDR3 comprises 17 residues. Germline V gene lookup returns CDR1 MDHEN and CDR2 SYDVKM. The CDR3 DNA is TGTGCCAGCAGTTTATCGCGACAGGGGGCGCTCGGAAACACCATATATTTT. Translation gives CASSLSRQGALGNTIYF.

Many counts were recorded for this clonotype. This rearrangement joins TRBV28 to TRBJ1-2; 7 bases line up with TRBD1. CDR1 and CDR2 from the germline V gene are MDHEN and SYDVKM. Trimming took 1 base from V and 2 from J; bases not matched to a gene: 4. This CDR3 comprises 15 residues. CDR3 nucleotide sequence: TGTGCCAGCAGTTTATTTTTGGGACAGAACTATGGCTACACCTTC. This gives the protein CASSLFLGQNYGYTF.

This clonotype showed up many times. The chain recombines TRBV7-9 with TRBJ2-4; no definite D call. The germline gives CDR1 SEHNR, CDR2 FQNEAQ (reference sequence). The CDR3 contains 14 residues. Trimming removed 4 bases at V and 8 bases at J, with 15 bases between. CDR3 residues: CASSSYNALDIQYF. The CDR3 region has the DNA TGTGCCAGCAGCTCTTACAACGCGTTAGACATTCAGTACTTC.

In this sample, this clonotype turned up a few times. The chain links TRBV6-1 to TRBJ2-7, with 9 bases that match TRBD2. The CDR3 runs 15 residues. The ends lost 1 base at V and 6 bases at J; junction bases unmatched: 7. In germline, CDR1 is MNHNS, CDR2 SASEGT. CDR3 in amino acids: CASSEDSSGSFEQYF. CDR3 DNA sequence: TGTGCCAGCAGTGAAGATAGTAGCGGGAGCTTCGAGCAGTACTTC.

This clonotype occurred many times. The chain uses TRBV12-5 and TRBJ2-5, with D unclear. The germline V gene has CDR1 LGHNT and CDR2 FRNRAP. Trimming cost V 10 bases and J 5 bases, with 8 bases left between them. The CDR3 totals 10 residues. The CDR3 reads CATPGETQYF. The CDR3 DNA follows: TGTGCTACCCCTGGGGAGACCCAGTACTTC. Variable domain in full (rest from reference TRBV12-5 and TRBJ2-5): DARVTQTPRHKVTEMGQEVTMRCQPILGHNTVFWYRQTMMQGLELLAYFRNRAPLDDSGMPKDRFSAEMPDATLATLKIQPSEPRDSAVYFCATPGETQYFGPGTRLLVL.

The rearrangement links TRBV12-3 or TRBV12-4 to TRBJ1-1; 9 bases line up with TRBD1. Germline trimming cut 6 bases from V and 4 bases from J; bases unmatched to any gene: 6. CDR3 length: 14 residues. The CDR3 DNA reads TGTGCCAGCAGCCCAGAGACAGGGGGCACTGAAGCTTTCTTT. Amino acid sequence: CASSPETGGTEAFF.

This clonotype has just a few counts. The chain has TRBV4-1 and TRBJ1-2, with TRBD1 identical over 7 bases. The V gene end was trimmed by 4 bases and the J gene end by 8 bases; junction bases not matched to a gene: 10. Germline V gives CDR1 MGHRA, CDR2 YSYEKL. CDR3 length: 14 amino acids. In nucleotides, the CDR3 is TGCGCCAGCAGCCTAACGACAGGGACTCGCGGCTACACCTTC. Its translation is CASSLTTGTRGYTF.